The entry that follows covers one TCR beta chain sequence. These data belong to a study of cytomegalovirus exposure and HLA in healthy donors. CDR3 length: 13 amino acids. The V gene's germline CDR1 is SGHDT and CDR2 YYEEEE. V lost 0 bases and J 6 bases, leaving 9 bases between the germline ends. Amplification used 60 Vbeta primers and 13 Jbeta primers. The data were produced by immunoSEQ multiplex PCR, yet TCRdb's version contains in-frame clones alone and is incomplete. The data contain some 190,000 clones, around 76% of them singletons. This clonotype was obtained from a middle-aged man in good health and CMV-seronegative. The chain carries TRBV5-6 and TRBJ1-2; D ambiguous. The specimen was PBMCs. CDR3 protein: CASSLGQANGYTF. The DNA of the CDR3 is TGTGCCAGCAGCTTGGGGCAGGCTAATGGCTACACCTTC. Full variable domain (missing parts from reference TRBV5-6 and TRBJ1-2): DAGVTQSPTHLIKTRGQQVTLRCSPKSGHDTVSWYQQALGQGPQFIFQYYEEEERQRGNFPDRFSGHQFPNYSSELNVNALLLGDSALYLCASSLGQANGYTFGSGTRLTVV.